Listed below are T cell receptor beta chains from one sample, sequenced in a study of graft-versus-host responses after intestinal transplantation. Antigens for these TCRs are unknown. Sequenced by immunoSEQ multiplex PCR; TCRdb stores in-frame clones only, minus some. The sample consists of 100,000 or so clones, roughly 84% of them appearing once. This sample comprised unstimulated CD4+ T cells sorted from spleen or lymph node cells, obtained before transplant. The origin of the receptors is a human donor who was the organ donor for an intestinal transplant. Both conserved end residues are trimmed from each CDR3.

V | CDR3
TRBV30 | AWRHRVTRADTQY
TRBV4-2 | ASSQDTSGVARSSYEQY
TRBV5-1 | ASSTGPNTGELF
TRBV30 | AWSPSTSPLH
TRBV6-1 | ASSEVGPNTEAF
TRBV7-2 | ASSLISGGNQPQH
TRBV6-4 | ATRERSGTEAF
TRBV28 | ASSFGNQPQH
TRBV25-1 | ASSRGASSTNEKLF
TRBV5-1 | ASSLASARYQETQY
TRBV4-2 | ASSQDYLAGEQETQY
TRBV4-2 | ASSQVWGRGPGEQY
TRBV25-1 | ASSESRGQTRDTEAF
TRBV5-6 | ASSLTAGSNEKLF
TRBV5-1 | ASSLAGMGAEKLF
TRBV30 | ALRTLNTEAF
TRBV28 | ASGSLPGQGNEKLF
TRBV5-1 | ASSLMAKGPTDTQY
TRBV10-3 | AISERGTRAQETQY
TRBV10-3 | AISDGGLSYEQY
TRBV29-1 | SVEGGVRDTEAF
TRBV7-2 | ASSRLAGESYEQY
TRBV18 | ASSRVGPSSGANVLT
TRBV7-9 | ASSLAGDQPQH
TRBV4-1 | ASSQAVLQGIFKNIQY
TRBV29-1 | SVGQGDYGYT
TRBV11-3 | ASTANLSSYNEQF
TRBV4-1 | ASSQVGLRGGSGELF
TRBV6-5 | ASSSYDEQY
TRBV10-3 | AIRRHNTEAF
TRBV5-4 | ASSLASQGAANTGELF
TRBV6-1 | ASRPSGGAGNGWV
TRBV7-2 | ASSLGRGEKLF
TRBV7-8 | ASSFGSGNTIY
TRBV5-4 | ASSLVGGMNTEAF
TRBV9 | ASRPSGTQKLF
TRBV7-2 | ATRGSSLNNEQF
TRBV15 | ATSRALAGGTDTQY
TRBV30 | AWSVGTSGGASSFH
TRBV7-2 | ASSLGQGAFSGEQY
TRBV30 | AWSRETQY